The present T cell receptor beta chain was sequenced within a study of CXCR3-negative and CXCR3-positive naive CD8 T cells. Comments on this clonotype: The antigen remains undetermined.

Germline values: CDR1 MNHEY, CDR2 SVGAGI. The CDR3 is 11 residues long. The TRB cDNA libraries were prepared by 5' RACE with UMI labels. TCRdb derives one entry per CDR3 protein from the 5' RACE reads, leaving out DNA. Here the sample table reports roughly 120,000 distinct CDR3 sequences. Findings and limits, study-wide: Memory CD8+ cells showed much lower diversity, while both naive subsets displayed comparably high diversity. CXCR3-positive naive cells had TRB CDR3s that were more hydrophobic than CXCR3-negative naive cells had.

The receptor was isolated from a human donor in good health. Some clones in this sample may be carry-over from other donors' samples. The sample consisted of naive CXCR3+ CD8+ T cells from blood. The subset: CD45RO-CCR7+CD27+CD95- naive CD8+ T cells expressing CXCR3 (TNR3+). The rearrangement links TRBV6-5 to TRBJ2-5. CDR3 protein: CASHAWETQYF.